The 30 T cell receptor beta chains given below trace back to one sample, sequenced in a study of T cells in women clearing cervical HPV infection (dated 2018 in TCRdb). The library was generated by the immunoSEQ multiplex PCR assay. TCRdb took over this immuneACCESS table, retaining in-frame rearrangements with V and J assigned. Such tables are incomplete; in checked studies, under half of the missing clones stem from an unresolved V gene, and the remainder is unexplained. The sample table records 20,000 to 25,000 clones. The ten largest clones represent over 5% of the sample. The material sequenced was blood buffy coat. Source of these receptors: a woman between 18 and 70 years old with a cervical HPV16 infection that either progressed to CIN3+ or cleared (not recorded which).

The sequenced part of the CDR3 DNA is TGTGCCAGTAGTTGGCAGGGAGGGACTGAA. Translated: CASSWQGGTE. The full CDR3 reads CASSWQGGTEAFF. This rearrangement joins TRBV19 to TRBJ1-1; TRBD1 is a possible D gene (5 bases). The missing CDR3 end, 3 residues past where the read stops, is filled in from the germline J gene. Germline values: CDR1 LNHDA, CDR2 SQIVND (reference sequence). The CDR3 is 13 residues long. Trimming took 5 bases from V and 5 from J, leaving 12 bases between them.

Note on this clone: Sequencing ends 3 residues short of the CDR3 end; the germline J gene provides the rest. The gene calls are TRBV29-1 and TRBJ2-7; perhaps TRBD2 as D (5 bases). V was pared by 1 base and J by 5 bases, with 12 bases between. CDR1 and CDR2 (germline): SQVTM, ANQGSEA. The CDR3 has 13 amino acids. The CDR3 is CSVEGTSRNEQYF. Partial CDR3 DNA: TGCAGCGTTGAAGGTACTAGTCGAAACGAG.

CDR3 protein: CSARDQTGTGELFF. Partial CDR3 DNA: TGCAGTGCTAGAGATCAGACAGGCACCGGGGAG. The chain uses TRBV20-1 and TRBJ2-2, with D maybe TRBD1 (6 bases). The read terminates 3 residues ahead of where the CDR3 ends, so the germline J gene completes it. V lost 0 bases and J lost 4, with 9 bases in between. This CDR3 has 14 residues. Per the germline V gene, CDR1 is DFQATT and CDR2 is SNEGSKA (reference sequence).

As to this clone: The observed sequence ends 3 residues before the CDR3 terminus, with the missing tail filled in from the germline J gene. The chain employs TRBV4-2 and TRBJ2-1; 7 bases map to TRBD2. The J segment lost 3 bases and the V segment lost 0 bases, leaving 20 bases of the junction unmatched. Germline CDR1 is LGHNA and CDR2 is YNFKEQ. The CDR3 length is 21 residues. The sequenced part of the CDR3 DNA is TGTGCCAGCAGCCAAGATCGGGCTTATGGCGGGCGGGAGAGGGACTACAATGAG. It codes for CASSQDRAYGGRERDYNE. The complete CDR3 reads CASSQDRAYGGRERDYNEQFF.

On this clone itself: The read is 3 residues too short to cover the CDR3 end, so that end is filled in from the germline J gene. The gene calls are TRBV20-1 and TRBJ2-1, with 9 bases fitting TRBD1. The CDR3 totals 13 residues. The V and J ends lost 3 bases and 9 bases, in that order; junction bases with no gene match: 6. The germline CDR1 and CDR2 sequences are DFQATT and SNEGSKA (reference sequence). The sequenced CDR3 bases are TGCAGTGCTAGCAAGGACAGGGGCGGTGAG. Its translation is CSASKDRGGE. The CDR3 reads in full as CSASKDRGGEQFF.

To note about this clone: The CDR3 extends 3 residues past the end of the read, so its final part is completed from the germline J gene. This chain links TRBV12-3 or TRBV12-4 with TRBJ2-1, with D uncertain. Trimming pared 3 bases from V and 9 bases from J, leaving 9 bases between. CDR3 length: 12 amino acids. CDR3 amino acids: CASSFRVGEQFF. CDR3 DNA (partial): TGTGCCAGCAGTTTTAGGGTCGGTGAG.

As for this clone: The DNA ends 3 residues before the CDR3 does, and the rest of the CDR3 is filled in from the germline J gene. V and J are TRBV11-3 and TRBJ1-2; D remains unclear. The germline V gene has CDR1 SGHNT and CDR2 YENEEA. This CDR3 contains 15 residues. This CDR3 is CASSLGGGKTYDYTF. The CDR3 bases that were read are TGTGCCAGCAGCTTAGGTGGCGGGAAAACCTACGAC.

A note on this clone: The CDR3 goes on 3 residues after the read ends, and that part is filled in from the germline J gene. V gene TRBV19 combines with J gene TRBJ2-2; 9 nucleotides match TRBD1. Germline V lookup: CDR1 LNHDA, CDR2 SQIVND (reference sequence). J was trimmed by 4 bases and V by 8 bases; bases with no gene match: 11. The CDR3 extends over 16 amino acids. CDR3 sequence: CASSRGGQGITGELFF. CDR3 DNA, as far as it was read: TGTGCCAGTTCCCGGGGTGGACAGGGGATCACCGGGGAG.

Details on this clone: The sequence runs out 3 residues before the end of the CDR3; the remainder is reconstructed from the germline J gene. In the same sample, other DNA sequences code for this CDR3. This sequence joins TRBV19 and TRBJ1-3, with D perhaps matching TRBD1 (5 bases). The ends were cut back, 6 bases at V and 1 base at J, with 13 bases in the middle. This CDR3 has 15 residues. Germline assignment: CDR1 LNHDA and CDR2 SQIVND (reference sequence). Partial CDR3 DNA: TGTGCCAGTAGCCTATCCGGGGGATCTGGAAACACC. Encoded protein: CASSLSGGSGNT. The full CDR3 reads CASSLSGGSGNTIYF.

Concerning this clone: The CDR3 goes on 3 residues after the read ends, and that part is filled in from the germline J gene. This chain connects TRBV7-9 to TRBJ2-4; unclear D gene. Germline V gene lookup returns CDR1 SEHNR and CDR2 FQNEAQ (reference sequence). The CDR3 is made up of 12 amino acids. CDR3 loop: CASSLSQDGQYF. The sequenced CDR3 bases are TGTGCCAGCAGCTTAAGCCAGGATGGT.

CDR3 DNA (partial): TGTGCCAGCAGCCAAAGCGGAGCCACAGATACC. This encodes CASSQSGATDT. The complete CDR3 reads CASSQSGATDTQYF. The chain carries TRBV5-4 and TRBJ2-5; D might be TRBD2 (5 bases). The read is 3 residues too short to cover the CDR3 end, so that end is filled in from the germline J gene. Per germline, CDR1 SGHNT and CDR2 YYREEE (reference sequence). This CDR3 region has 14 residues.

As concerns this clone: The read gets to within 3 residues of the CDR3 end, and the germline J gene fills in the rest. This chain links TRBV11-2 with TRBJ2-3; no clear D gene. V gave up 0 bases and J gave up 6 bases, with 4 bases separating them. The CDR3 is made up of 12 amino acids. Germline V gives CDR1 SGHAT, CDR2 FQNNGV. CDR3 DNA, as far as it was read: TGTGCCAGCAGCTTAGAAGGGGATACG. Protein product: CASSLEGDT. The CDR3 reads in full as CASSLEGDTQYF.

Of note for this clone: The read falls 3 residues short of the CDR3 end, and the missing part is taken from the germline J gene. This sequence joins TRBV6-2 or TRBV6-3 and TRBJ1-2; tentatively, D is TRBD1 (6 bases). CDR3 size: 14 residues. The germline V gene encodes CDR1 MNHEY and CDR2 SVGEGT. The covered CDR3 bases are TGTGCCAGCAGTTACTCGACAGGTATCTACGAC. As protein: CASSYSTGIYD. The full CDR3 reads CASSYSTGIYDYTF.

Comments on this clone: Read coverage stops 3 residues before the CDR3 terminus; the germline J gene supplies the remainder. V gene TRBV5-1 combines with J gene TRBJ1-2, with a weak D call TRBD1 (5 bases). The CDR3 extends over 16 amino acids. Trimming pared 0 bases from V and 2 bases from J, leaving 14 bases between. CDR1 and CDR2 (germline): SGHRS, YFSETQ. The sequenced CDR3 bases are TGCGCCAGCAGCTTGGTAGCCGGAGGGGAAAACTATGGC. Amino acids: CASSLVAGGENYG. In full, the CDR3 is CASSLVAGGENYGYTF.

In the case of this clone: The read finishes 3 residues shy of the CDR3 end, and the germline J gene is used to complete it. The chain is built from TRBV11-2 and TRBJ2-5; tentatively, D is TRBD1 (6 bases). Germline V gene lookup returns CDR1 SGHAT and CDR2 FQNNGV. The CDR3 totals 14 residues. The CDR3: CASSLGGWTDTQYF. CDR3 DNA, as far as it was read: TGTGCCAGCAGCTTAGGGGGGTGGACAGATACC.

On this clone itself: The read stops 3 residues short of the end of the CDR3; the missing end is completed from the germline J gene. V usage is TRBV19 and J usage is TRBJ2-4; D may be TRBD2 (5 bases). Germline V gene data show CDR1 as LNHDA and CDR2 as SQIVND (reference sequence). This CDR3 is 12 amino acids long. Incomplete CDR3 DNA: TGTGCCAGTAGCGAGGGTTCCTATGGT. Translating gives CASSEGSYG. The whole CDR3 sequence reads CASSEGSYGQYF. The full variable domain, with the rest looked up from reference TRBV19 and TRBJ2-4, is DGGITQSPKYLFRKEGQNVTLSCEQNLNHDAMYWYRQDPGQGLRLIYYSQIVNDFQKGDIAEGYSVSREKKESFPLTVTSAQKNPTAFYLCASSEGSYGQYFGAGTRLSVL.

The CDR3 sequence is CASSLQETNYEQYF. The covered CDR3 bases are TGTGCCAGCAGCTTACAGGAGACAAACTACGAG. The V call is TRBV5-6, the J call TRBJ2-7; tentative D call: TRBD1 (5 bases). The read halts 3 residues ahead of the CDR3 end, with the missing end drawn from the germline J gene. The germline V gene encodes CDR1 SGHDT and CDR2 YYEEEE. Trimming stripped 2 bases from V and 3 bases from J, with 12 bases between. CDR3 length: 14 residues.

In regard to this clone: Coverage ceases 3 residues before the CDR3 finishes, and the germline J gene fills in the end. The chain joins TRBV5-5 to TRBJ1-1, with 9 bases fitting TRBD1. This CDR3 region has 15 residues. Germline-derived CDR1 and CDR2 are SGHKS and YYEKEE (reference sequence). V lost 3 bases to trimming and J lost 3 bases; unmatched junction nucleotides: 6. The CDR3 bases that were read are TGTGCCAGCAGCTCCCCGGGACAGGGCGACACTGAA. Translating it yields CASSSPGQGDTE. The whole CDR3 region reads CASSSPGQGDTEAFF.

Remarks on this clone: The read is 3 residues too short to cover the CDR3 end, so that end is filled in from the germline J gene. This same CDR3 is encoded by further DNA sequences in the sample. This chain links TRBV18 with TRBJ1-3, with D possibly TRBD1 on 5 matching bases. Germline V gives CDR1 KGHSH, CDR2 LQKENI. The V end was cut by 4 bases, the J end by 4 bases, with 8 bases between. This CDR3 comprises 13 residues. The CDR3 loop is CASSQDRGNTIYF. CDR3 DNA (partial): TGTGCCAGCTCACAAGACAGAGGAAACACC.

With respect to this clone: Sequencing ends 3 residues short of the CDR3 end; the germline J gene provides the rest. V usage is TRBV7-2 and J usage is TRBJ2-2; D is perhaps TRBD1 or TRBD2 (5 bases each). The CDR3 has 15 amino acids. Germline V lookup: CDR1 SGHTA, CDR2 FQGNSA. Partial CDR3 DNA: TGTGCCAGCAGCTTAGGCGAGGGGTTTCGGGCACCG. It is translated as CASSLGEGFRAP. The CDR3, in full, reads CASSLGEGFRAPLFF.

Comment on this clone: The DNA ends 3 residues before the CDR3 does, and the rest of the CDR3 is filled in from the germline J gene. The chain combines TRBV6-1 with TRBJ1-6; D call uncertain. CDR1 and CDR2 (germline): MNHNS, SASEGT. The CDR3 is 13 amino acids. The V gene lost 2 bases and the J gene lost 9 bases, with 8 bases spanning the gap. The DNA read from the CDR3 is TGTGCCAGCAGTGAATATAGGGTTTCACCC. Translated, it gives CASSEYRVSP. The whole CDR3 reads CASSEYRVSPLHF.

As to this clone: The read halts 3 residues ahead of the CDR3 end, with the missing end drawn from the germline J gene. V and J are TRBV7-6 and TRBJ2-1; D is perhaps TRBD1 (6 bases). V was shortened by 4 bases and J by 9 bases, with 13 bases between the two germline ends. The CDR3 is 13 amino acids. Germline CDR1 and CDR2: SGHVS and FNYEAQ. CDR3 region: CASSCSQGSEQFF. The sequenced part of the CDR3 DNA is TGTGCCAGCAGCTGCTCACAGGGAAGTGAG.

The sequenced CDR3 bases are TGCGCCAGCAGCTTGGTGGCGGGAGAAGATACG. Protein sequence: CASSLVAGEDT. The CDR3 reads in full as CASSLVAGEDTQYF. The V call is TRBV5-1, the J call TRBJ2-3; 7 bases line up with TRBD2. The observed sequence ends 3 residues before the CDR3 terminus, with the missing tail filled in from the germline J gene. J was trimmed by 5 bases and V by 0 bases; bases with no gene match: 3. CDR3 length: 14 residues. Germline lookup yields CDR1 SGHRS and CDR2 YFSETQ.

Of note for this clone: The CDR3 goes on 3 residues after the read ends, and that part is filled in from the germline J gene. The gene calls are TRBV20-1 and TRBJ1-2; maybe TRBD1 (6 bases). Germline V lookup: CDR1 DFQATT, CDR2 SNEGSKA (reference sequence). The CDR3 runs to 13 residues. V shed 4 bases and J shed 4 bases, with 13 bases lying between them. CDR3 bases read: TGCAGTGCTAAGGGGGGGGCTCGCTATGGC. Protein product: CSAKGGARYG. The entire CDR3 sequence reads CSAKGGARYGYTF.

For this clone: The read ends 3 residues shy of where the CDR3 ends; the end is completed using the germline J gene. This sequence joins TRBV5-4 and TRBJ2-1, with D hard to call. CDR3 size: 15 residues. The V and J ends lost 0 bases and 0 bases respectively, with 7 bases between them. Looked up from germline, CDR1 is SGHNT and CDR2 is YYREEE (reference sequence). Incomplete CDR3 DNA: TGTGCCAGCAGCTTGGATGCACTCTCCTACAATGAG. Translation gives CASSLDALSYNE. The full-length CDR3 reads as CASSLDALSYNEQFF.

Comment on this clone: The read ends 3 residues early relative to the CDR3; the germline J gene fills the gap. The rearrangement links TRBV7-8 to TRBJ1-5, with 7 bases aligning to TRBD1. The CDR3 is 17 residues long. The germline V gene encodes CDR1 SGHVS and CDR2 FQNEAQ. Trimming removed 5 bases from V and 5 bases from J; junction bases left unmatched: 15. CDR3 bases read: TGTGCCAGCAGCGTGCTTCAGGGGACAGATTTCTATCAGCCC. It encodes CASSVLQGTDFYQP. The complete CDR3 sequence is CASSVLQGTDFYQPQHF.

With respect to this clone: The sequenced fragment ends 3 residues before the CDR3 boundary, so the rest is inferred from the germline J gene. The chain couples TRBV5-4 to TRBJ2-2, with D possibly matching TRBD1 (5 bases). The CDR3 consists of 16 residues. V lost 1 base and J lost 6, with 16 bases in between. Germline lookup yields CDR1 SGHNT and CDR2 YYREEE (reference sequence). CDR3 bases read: TGTGCCAGCAGCTTGTACATCGCCCAAGGGGCCGGGGAG. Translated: CASSLYIAQGAGE. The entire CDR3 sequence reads CASSLYIAQGAGELFF.

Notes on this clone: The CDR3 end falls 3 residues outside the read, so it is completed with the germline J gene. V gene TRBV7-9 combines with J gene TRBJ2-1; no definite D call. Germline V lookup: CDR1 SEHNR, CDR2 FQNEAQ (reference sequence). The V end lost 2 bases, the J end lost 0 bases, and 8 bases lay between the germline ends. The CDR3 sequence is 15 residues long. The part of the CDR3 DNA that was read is TGTGCCAGCAGCTTAACCGCGAGCTCCTACAATGAG. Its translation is CASSLTASSYNE. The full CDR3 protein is CASSLTASSYNEQFF.

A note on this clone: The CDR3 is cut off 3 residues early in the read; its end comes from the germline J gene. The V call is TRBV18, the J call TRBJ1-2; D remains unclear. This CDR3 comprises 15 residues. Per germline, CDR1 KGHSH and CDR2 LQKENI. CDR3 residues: CASSPTSGTTYDYTF. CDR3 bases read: TGTGCCAGCTCACCGACTAGCGGAACAACCTACGAC. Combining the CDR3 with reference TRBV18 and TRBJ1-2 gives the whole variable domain NAGVMQNPRHLVRRRGQEARLRCSPMKGHSHVYWYRQLPEEGLKFMVYLQKENIIDESGMPKERFSAEFPKEGPSILRIQQVVRGDSAAYFCASSPTSGTTYDYTFGSGTRLTVV.

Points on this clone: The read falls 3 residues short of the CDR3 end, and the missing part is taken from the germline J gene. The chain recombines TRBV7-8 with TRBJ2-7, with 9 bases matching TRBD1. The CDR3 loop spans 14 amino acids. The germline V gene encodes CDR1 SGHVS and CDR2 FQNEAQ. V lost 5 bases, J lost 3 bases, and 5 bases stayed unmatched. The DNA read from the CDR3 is TGTGCCAGCAGCCCGGGGACAGGGATCTACGAG. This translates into CASSPGTGIYE. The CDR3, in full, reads CASSPGTGIYEQYF.